The sample holds one count of the clone carrying this T cell receptor beta chain. Antigen: not known. An end of the junction differs from the germline gene, which may be a read error. The CDR3 consists of 17 residues. Germline V gene lookup returns CDR1 LGHNA and CDR2 YNFKEQ. This sample was taken from a study of tumor-infiltrating lymphocytes in primary liver carcinoma. Study results and caveats: It was observed that only about 7.5-25% of the top clones appeared in every one of the five tumor regions.

Taking roughly 20-32 mg of unsorted bulk tissue, the authors co-extracted RNA and DNA. Those sampled were patients whose primary liver carcinoma was treated by surgical resection. Samples came from superior, inferior, lateral poles and tumor centre. The input was about 490 ng total RNA; TCR beta cDNA was made from it with a constant-region primer. Three-round nested multiplex PCR performed with slightly modified ARM-PCR produced the TCR beta libraries. TRBV1-TRBV30 forward and Cbeta reverse primers drove the first two roughly 10-cycle rounds. From the multiplex PCR reads, TCRdb called clonotypes with MiXCR, one entry per CDR3 protein. The repertoire holds just under 45,000 distinct CDR3 sequences, with around 66% as singletons.

The receptor was isolated from a man aged 35-49 years with primary liver carcinoma and hepatitis B virus infection. V is TRBV4-2 and J is TRBJ2-1; 9 positions match TRBD2. Sequencing used liver tumor tissue from sampling region 2. Subset denoted: tumor region T2, inferior pole. CDR3 protein: CASSQEVAGVSYNVQFF. In nucleotides, the CDR3 is TGTGCCAGCAGCCAAGAAGTAGCGGGGGTCTCCTACAATGTGCAGTTCTTC.